Presented here are 15 T cell receptor beta chains from one specimen sequenced in a study of T cells after yellow fever vaccination. TCRdb called the 5' RACE reads again in MiXCR, with one record for every CDR3 protein. The top ten hold almost 40% of the sample, which has 120,000 or so distinct CDR3 sequences, more than 7.5% seen once. The specimen was CD8+ T cells sorted from PBMCs, collected on the day of the yellow fever booster vaccination. These receptor sequences come from a man aged 18 to 30 who received the YFV17D yellow fever vaccine.

The chain employs TRBV12-3 or TRBV12-4 and TRBJ1-4; no firm D call. The V and J ends lost 3 bases and 6 bases respectively, with 17 bases between them. The CDR3 contains 16 residues. The CDR3 spells CASSFSGSGVYEKLFF. The CDR3 DNA sequence: TGTGCCAGCAGTTTTTCTGGGAGTGGGGTTTATGAAAAACTGTTTTTT.

The rearrangement joins TRBV29-1 to TRBJ2-2; D not resolved. Trimming stripped 6 bases from V and 5 bases from J, with 13 bases between. The CDR3 loop spans 13 amino acids. Germline-derived CDR1 and CDR2 are SQVTM and ANQGSEA. This CDR3 is CSVHLPRTGELFF. The CDR3 DNA reads TGCAGCGTCCACCTACCGAGGACCGGGGAGCTGTTTTTT.

This clonotype has just a few counts. The chain uses TRBV7-9 and TRBJ2-3; 13 positions match TRBD2. Germline V CDR1 and CDR2: SEHNR, FQNEAQ (reference sequence). CDR3 length: 18 amino acids. The V segment lost 5 bases and the J segment 8 bases; nucleotides outside the gene matches: 16. The CDR3 here is CASSPPPTLAGGWGTQYF. CDR3 bases: TGTGCCAGCAGCCCGCCTCCCACACTAGCGGGGGGGTGGGGTACGCAGTATTTT. Looking up the rest from reference TRBV7-9 and TRBJ2-3 gives the full variable domain: DTGVSQNPRHKITKRGQNVTFRCDPISEHNRLYWYRQTLGQGPEFLTYFQNEAQLEKSRLLSDRFSAERPKGSFSTLEIQRTEQGDSAMYLCASSPPPTLAGGWGTQYFGPGTRLTVL.

The chain combines TRBV20-1 with TRBJ2-1; 9 bases map to TRBD2. There are 15 residues in the CDR3. In germline, CDR1 is DFQATT, CDR2 SNEGSKA (reference sequence). With V trimmed by 1 base and J by 6 bases, 7 bases remained unmatched. The CDR3 region has the DNA TGCAGTGCTAGAGGGCGCAGCGGGGGGTTCAATGAGCAGTTCTTC. This translates into CSARGRSGGFNEQFF.

A single count supports this clonotype. The CDR3 DNA reads TGTGCAAGTCGCTTAGCGAGGCTAGCGGGCCTACAAGAGACCCAGTACTTC. Translating it yields CASRLARLAGLQETQYF. The chain joins TRBV12-2 to TRBJ2-5; TRBD2 is the table's D call, not checked against the DNA. TRBV12-2 is an annotated pseudogene. The CDR3 is 17 amino acids.

This clonotype came up many times. The chain uses TRBV12-3 or TRBV12-4 and TRBJ1-2; maybe TRBD1 (5 bases). The CDR3 contains 13 residues. V shed 6 bases and J shed 4 bases, with 12 bases lying between them. The CDR3 DNA sequence: TGTGCCAGCAGCCTCGGGGCCAGCTATGGCTACACCTTC. Amino acid sequence: CASSLGASYGYTF.

The chain carries TRBV3-1 and TRBJ2-2; 8 bases line up with TRBD1. The CDR3 loop spans 17 amino acids. The ends lost 6 bases at V and 6 bases at J; junction bases unmatched: 15. Germline V lookup: CDR1 LGHDT, CDR2 YNNKEL (reference sequence). The DNA of the CDR3 is TGTGCCAGCAGAACCCAGGGGGCGCGTTTAGATTCCGGGGAGCTGTTTTTT. It specifies CASRTQGARLDSGELFF.

This clonotype was counted many times. The rearrangement uses TRBV29-1 and TRBJ2-1, with 10 bases lining up with TRBD2. The CDR3 contains 15 residues. V was pared by 0 bases and J by 4 bases, with 3 bases of the junction left unmatched. Germline V gene data show CDR1 as SQVTM and CDR2 as ANQGSEA. The CDR3 loop is CSVEESTSGYNEQFF. In DNA, the CDR3 is TGCAGCGTTGAAGAATCGACTAGCGGGTACAATGAGCAGTTCTTC.

This clonotype was observed many times. The chain recombines TRBV12-3 or TRBV12-4 with TRBJ2-7; 7 nucleotides agree with TRBD2. Trimming cost V 3 bases and J 6 bases; bases outside gene matches: 5. The CDR3 runs 13 residues. The chain's CDR3 is CASSLASGGEQYV. CDR3 in DNA: TGTGCCAGCAGTTTGGCCTCGGGGGGCGAGCAGTACGTC.

This clonotype was counted a few times. V is TRBV5-6 and J is TRBJ2-7, with D uncertain. Trimming removed 0 bases at V and 1 base at J, with 5 bases between. The germline CDR1 and CDR2 sequences are SGHDT and YYEEEE. The CDR3 has 13 residues. CDR3 DNA: TGTGCCAGCAGCTTGGCGGGTTCCTACGAGCAGTACTTC. As protein: CASSLAGSYEQYF.

The chain carries TRBV15 and TRBJ1-2, with 9 bases identical to TRBD1. With V trimmed by 5 bases and J by 1 base, 8 bases remained unmatched. This CDR3 is 16 amino acids long. Germline values: CDR1 LNHNV, CDR2 YYDKDF (reference sequence). The CDR3 DNA reads TGTGCCACCAGCCCTGGACAGGGGTCTTTTAACTATGGCTACACCTTC. This sequence encodes CATSPGQGSFNYGYTF.

This clonotype was picked up many times. The gene calls are TRBV6-2 or TRBV6-3 and TRBJ2-2, with 14 bases that match TRBD2. V was pared by 4 bases and J by 2 bases, with 6 bases of the junction left unmatched. The germline V gene encodes CDR1 MNHEY and CDR2 SVGEGT. The CDR3 runs to 18 residues. CDR3 DNA sequence: TGTGCCAGCAGTTCCTTGACTAGCGGGGGGGAAAACACCGGGGAGCTGTTTTTT. This sequence encodes CASSSLTSGGENTGELFF.

This clonotype was recorded many times. The chain carries TRBV18 and TRBJ2-3, with TRBD1 matching over 7 bases. Germline-derived CDR1 and CDR2 are KGHSH and LQKENI. With 3 bases clipped from V and 2 bases from J, the junction kept 5 bases outside the gene matches. The CDR3 extends over 15 amino acids. The CDR3 here is CASSPTGAPTDTQYF. The CDR3 DNA reads TGTGCCAGCTCACCCACAGGGGCCCCCACAGATACGCAGTATTTT.

This clonotype has just a few counts. V and J are TRBV29-1 and TRBJ2-1, with 9 positions matching TRBD2. Trimming cost V 3 bases and J 0 bases; bases outside gene matches: 6. Germline CDR1 and CDR2: SQVTM and ANQGSEA. The CDR3 runs to 16 residues. CDR3 nucleotide sequence: TGCAGCGTTGACCTGGTTAGCGGGGGCTCCTACAATGAGCAGTTCTTC. It yields the protein CSVDLVSGGSYNEQFF.

In nucleotides, the CDR3 is TGTGCCAGCAGTTCGACGGACTACAATGAGCAGTTCTTC. The encoded protein is CASSSTDYNEQFF. The chain is built from TRBV5-4 and TRBJ2-1, with D hard to call. CDR3 length equals 13 residues. V lost 5 bases to trimming and J lost 3 bases, with 9 bases between them. CDR1 and CDR2 from the germline V gene are SGHNT and YYREEE (reference sequence). Complete variable domain (other parts from reference TRBV5-4 and TRBJ2-1): ETGVTQSPTHLIKTRGQQVTLRCSSQSGHNTVSWYQQALGQGPQFIFQYYREEENGRGNFPPRFSGLQFPNYSSELNVNALELDDSALYLCASSSTDYNEQFFGPGTRLTVL.